Below, 32 T cell receptor beta chains from the same sample are listed, as sequenced in a study of T cell responses to AZD1222 COVID-19 vaccine. The repertoire was sequenced with immunoSEQ multiplex PCR; TCRdb's copy has only in-frame clones and lacks some. In the table there are 150,000 to 200,000 clones, nearly 95% of which are singletons. Source: peripheral blood, taken 28 days after the second AZD1222 dose. The receptors here all came from an adult who received the AZD1222 COVID-19 vaccine.

V gene TRBV19 combines with J gene TRBJ1-4; 7 bases align to TRBD1. Germline trimming cut 6 bases from V and 3 bases from J; bases unmatched to any gene: 4. The CDR3 extends over 14 amino acids. CDR1 and CDR2 (germline): LNHDA, SQIVND (reference sequence). Here the CDR3 reads CASRAGTANEKLFF. The CDR3, as DNA: TGTGCCAGTAGGGCCGGGACAGCTAATGAAAAACTGTTTTTT.

The J gene is TRBJ1-5, the V gene TRBV10-3; the D is unclear. The CDR3 contains 14 residues. In germline, CDR1 is ENHRY, CDR2 SYGVKD. V gave up 0 bases and J gave up 3 bases, with 6 bases separating them. The CDR3 DNA reads TGTGCCATCAGTGAGTCGGGCTACAATCAGCCCCAGCATTTT. It codes for CAISESGYNQPQHF.

The gene calls are TRBV9 and TRBJ1-1, with a weak D call TRBD1 (6 bases). The CDR3 is made up of 16 amino acids. Trimming shortened V by 0 bases and J by 4 bases, and 16 bases separated the two germline ends. Germline V gene sequence: CDR1 SGDLS, CDR2 YYNGEE. CDR3 in amino acids: CASSVDLAGVATEAFF. In DNA, the CDR3 is TGTGCCAGCAGCGTAGATTTGGCAGGGGTGGCCACTGAAGCTTTCTTT.

Of note for this clone: One end of the junction varies from germline; a read error may be responsible. The rearrangement joins TRBV9 to TRBJ2-7; TRBD2 matches at 7 bases. This CDR3 comprises 15 residues. CDR1 is SGDLS, CDR2 YYNGEE, per germline. In DNA form, the CDR3 reads TGTGCCAGCTCACAATCCGGGACTACGGCCTACGGGCAGTACTTC. The encoded protein is CASSQSGTTAYGQYF.

This clone appeared a single time. The gene calls are TRBV30 and TRBJ1-3; D remains unclear. Germline CDR1 is GTSNPN and CDR2 is SVGIG (reference sequence). This CDR3 has 15 residues. V lost 4 bases and J 0 bases, leaving 13 bases between the germline ends. In DNA, the CDR3 is TGTGCCTGGATCCCAAGACTGAGCTCTGGAAACACCATATATTTT. Translated, it gives CAWIPRLSSGNTIYF.

This rearrangement joins TRBV28 to TRBJ2-7, with 8 positions matching TRBD1. V was clipped by 3 bases and J by 7 bases; unmatched bases: 11. Germline lookup yields CDR1 MDHEN and CDR2 SYDVKM. This CDR3 region has 15 residues. The CDR3 is CASSFPSRGLWEQYF. In DNA, the CDR3 is TGTGCCAGCAGTTTCCCCAGCAGGGGGCTCTGGGAGCAGTACTTC.

CDR3 sequence reads: CASRLGLATEAFF. DNA for the CDR3: TGTGCCAGCAGACTTGGGCTGGCCACTGAAGCTTTCTTT. The gene calls are TRBV12-3 or TRBV12-4 and TRBJ1-1; D gene unclear. CDR3 length: 13 residues. The V gene lost 6 bases and the J gene lost 4 bases, with 12 bases spanning the gap.

This chain connects TRBV28 to TRBJ2-3; 10 bases are shared with TRBD2. Germline V gives CDR1 MDHEN, CDR2 SYDVKM. Losses at the gene ends were 2 bases for V and 3 bases for J; bases not matched to a gene: 5. CDR3 length: 16 amino acids. In DNA form, the CDR3 reads TGTGCCAGCAGTTTAACGGTAGCGGGGGGTACAGATACGCAGTATTTT. This sequence encodes CASSLTVAGGTDTQYF. The full variable domain, its missing parts supplied by reference TRBV28 and TRBJ2-3, is DVKVTQSSRYLVKRTGEKVFLECVQDMDHENMFWYRQDPGLGLRLIYFSYDVKMKEKGDIPEGYSVSREKKERFSLILESASTNQTSMYLCASSLTVAGGTDTQYFGPGTRLTVL.

Turning to this clone: This CDR3 is also generated by other DNA sequences in the sample. V usage is TRBV5-5 and J usage is TRBJ2-3, with a tentative D call TRBD2 (5 bases). This CDR3 is built from 13 residues. Germline V gene lookup returns CDR1 SGHKS and CDR2 YYEKEE (reference sequence). The V end was cut by 2 bases, the J end by 2 bases, with 6 bases between. For the CDR3, the DNA is TGTGCCAGCAGCTTCCGGGACACAGATACGCAGTATTTT. Protein product: CASSFRDTDTQYF.

The V gene is TRBV4-3, the J gene TRBJ1-6; 7 bases line up with TRBD1. V shed 3 bases, J shed 14 bases, and the junction held 10 bases outside the gene matches. Germline V gene data show CDR1 as LGHNA and CDR2 as YSLEER. CDR3 size: 14 residues. The CDR3 loop reads CASSHPQGGGTLHF. The CDR3, as DNA: TGCGCCAGCAGCCACCCCCAGGGGGGGGGCACCCTCCACTTT.

The chain uses TRBV6-4 and TRBJ1-6; D is uncertain. The CDR3 totals 19 residues. The ends were cut back, 0 bases at V and 4 bases at J, with 19 bases in the middle. Germline loops: CDR1 MRHNA, CDR2 SNTAGT. The CDR3 DNA is TGTGCCAGCAGTGACTCGAGTAGGCCGTCCAGTCAATATAATTCACCCCTCCACTTT. Its translation: CASSDSSRPSSQYNSPLHF.

V and J are TRBV5-8 and TRBJ1-1, with D maybe TRBD1 (5 bases). This CDR3 has 15 residues. The V gene's germline CDR1 is SGHTS and CDR2 YDEGEE. V was pared by 3 bases and J by 1 base, with 13 bases between. The CDR3 DNA follows: TGTGCCAGCAGCTGGGGCCCTGCAGGGAACACTGAAGCTTTCTTT. This gives the protein CASSWGPAGNTEAFF. The full variable domain, completed using reference TRBV5-8 and TRBJ1-1, is EAGVTQSPTHLIKTRGQQATLRCSPISGHTSVYWYQQALGLGLQFLLWYDEGEERNRGNFPPRFSGRQFPNYSSELNVNALELEDSALYLCASSWGPAGNTEAFFGQGTRLTVV.

The chain couples TRBV6-5 to TRBJ1-2; no definite D call. The V and J ends lost 0 bases and 3 bases respectively, with 11 bases between them. CDR1 is MNHEY and CDR2 is SVGAGI in the germline V gene. The CDR3 has 15 residues. CDR3 in DNA: TGTGCCAGCAGTTACTCGATCCAGGTCCACTATGGCTACACCTTC. Translated, it gives CASSYSIQVHYGYTF.

The genes are TRBV7-6 and TRBJ2-7; D remains unclear. The length of the CDR3 is 15 residues. V gave up 3 bases and J gave up 0 bases, with 12 bases separating them. CDR1 is SGHVS, CDR2 FNYEAQ, per germline. CDR3 sequence reads: CASSFHKDGSYEQYF. The CDR3 DNA is TGTGCCAGCAGCTTTCACAAGGACGGCTCCTACGAGCAGTACTTC.

This chain joins TRBV19 and TRBJ2-2, with TRBD2 matching over 10 bases. The CDR3 consists of 15 residues. Germline V gives CDR1 LNHDA, CDR2 SQIVND (reference sequence). The trim removed 3 bases at V and 6 bases at J, leaving 4 bases unmatched. The CDR3 DNA reads TGTGCCAGTAGTATTAGCCTAGCGGGAGCCGGGGAGCTGTTTTTT. It yields the protein CASSISLAGAGELFF.

The CDR3 DNA sequence: TGTGCCAGCAGCCAATATAGTAGGGGGGGGAGCTACAATGAGCAGTTCTTC. It translates to CASSQYSRGGSYNEQFF. The rearrangement links TRBV4-2 to TRBJ2-1; tentatively, D is TRBD2 (7 bases). CDR3 size: 17 residues. The germline gives CDR1 LGHNA, CDR2 YNFKEQ. V was shortened by 2 bases and J by 3 bases, with 17 bases between the two germline ends.

This chain connects TRBV5-1 to TRBJ1-2; D unclear. This CDR3 is built from 15 residues. The V end lost 1 base, the J end lost 2 bases, and 12 bases lay between the germline ends. Germline CDR1 and CDR2: SGHRS and YFSETQ. CDR3 in amino acids: CASSLSEVRNYGYTF. The CDR3 DNA reads as TGCGCCAGCAGCTTGAGTGAAGTGCGGAACTATGGCTACACCTTC.

This chain connects TRBV27 to TRBJ2-7; 8 bases align to TRBD2. The CDR3 is made up of 16 amino acids. CDR1 and CDR2 (germline): MNHEY, SMNVEV (reference sequence). V lost 2 bases and J lost 5; bases outside the gene matches: 11. The DNA of the CDR3 is TGTGCCAGCAGTTTAGGGGCTAGCGGGTTCCATGACGAGCAGTACTTC. Encoded protein: CASSLGASGFHDEQYF.

The CDR3 here is CATSDGGNIQYF. The CDR3 region has the DNA TGTGCCACCAGTGACGGGGGAAACATTCAGTACTTC. The rearrangement joins TRBV24-1 to TRBJ2-4; the D gene is possibly TRBD2 (6 bases). V was pared by 4 bases and J by 6 bases, with 6 bases between. The CDR3 is made up of 12 amino acids. Germline V gene data show CDR1 as KGHDR and CDR2 as SFDVKD.

The CDR3 coding sequence is TGTGCCAGCAGTCGGGACAGGAATTATTCACCCCTCCACTTT. It is translated as CASSRDRNYSPLHF. The V call is TRBV6-5, the J call TRBJ1-6, with 8 bases lining up with TRBD1. Per germline, CDR1 MNHEY and CDR2 SVGAGI. V was pared by 5 bases and J by 8 bases, with 5 bases of the junction left unmatched. CDR3 length: 14 residues.

The chain joins TRBV19 to TRBJ1-5; D gene ambiguous. V was pared by 7 bases and J by 1 base, with 5 bases between. Per germline, CDR1 LNHDA and CDR2 SQIVND (reference sequence). This CDR3 has 12 amino acids. The CDR3 protein is CASTPSNQPQHF. CDR3 nucleotides: TGTGCCAGTACTCCAAGCAATCAGCCCCAGCATTTT.

This clone was detected once. The chain links TRBV11-1 to TRBJ1-2; 8 bases are shared with TRBD1. Per germline, CDR1 SGHAT and CDR2 FQDESV (reference sequence). CDR3 size: 13 residues. V gave up 5 bases and J gave up 3 bases; unmatched junction bases: 2. CDR3 amino acids: CASSEGQDYGYTF. The CDR3 DNA reads TGTGCCAGCAGCGAGGGACAGGACTATGGCTACACCTTC.

This clone was counted a few times. The CDR3 sequence is CAISEGTVNYGYTF. CDR3 bases: TGTGCCATCAGTGAGGGTACGGTCAACTATGGCTACACCTTC. The J gene is TRBJ1-2, the V gene TRBV10-3, with no clear D. The CDR3 runs 14 residues. Trimming shortened V by 2 bases and J by 2 bases, and 9 bases separated the two germline ends. CDR1 is ENHRY and CDR2 is SYGVKD in the germline V gene.

The chain recombines TRBV2 with TRBJ1-5; no reliable D call. V lost 1 base to trimming and J lost 2 bases, with 3 bases between them. CDR3 length: 13 residues. Germline lookup yields CDR1 SNHLY and CDR2 FYNNEI. In DNA, the CDR3 is TGTGCCAGCAGTGAAGAGGGCAATCAGCCCCAGCATTTT. Encoded protein: CASSEEGNQPQHF.

The J gene is TRBJ1-4, the V gene TRBV5-6; the match to TRBD1 covers 8 bases. V was clipped by 3 bases and J by 8 bases; unmatched bases: 9. The CDR3 has 15 amino acids. Germline V gene sequence: CDR1 SGHDT, CDR2 YYEEEE. For the CDR3, the DNA is TGTGCCAGCAGCTGGATGACAGGGGAGAACGAAAAACTGTTTTTT. Its protein is CASSWMTGENEKLFF.

The J gene is TRBJ2-5, the V gene TRBV9; TRBD1 matches 7 bases. V shed 10 bases and J 4 bases; nucleotides not matched to a gene: 13. This CDR3 has 14 amino acids. CDR1 and CDR2 from the germline V gene are SGDLS and YYNGEE. CDR3 DNA sequence: TGTGCCTGGAAGCGAGAGGGGGCGAGAGAGACCCAGTACTTC. Protein sequence: CAWKREGARETQYF.

V gene TRBV18 combines with J gene TRBJ1-1; no firm D call. Trimming left V 4 bases short and J 5 bases short, with 11 bases between. CDR3 length equals 13 residues. In germline, CDR1 is KGHSH, CDR2 LQKENI. The CDR3, as DNA: TGTGCCAGCTCACTAGAGGATAGGACTGAAGCTTTCTTT. It codes for CASSLEDRTEAFF. Full variable domain (remainder filled in from reference TRBV18 and TRBJ1-1): NAGVMQNPRHLVRRRGQEARLRCSPMKGHSHVYWYRQLPEEGLKFMVYLQKENIIDESGMPKERFSAEFPKEGPSILRIQQVVRGDSAAYFCASSLEDRTEAFFGQGTRLTVV.

This clone was seen once. This chain connects TRBV5-3 to TRBJ2-6, with D perhaps matching TRBD1 (5 bases). TRBV5-3 is known as an ORF, though its function is uncertain. The CDR3 extends over 13 amino acids. Trimming stripped 7 bases from V and 9 bases from J, with 14 bases between. As DNA, the CDR3 is TGTGCCAGATTAGTTAGGGGTGGCAACGTCCTGACTTTC. Translation gives CARLVRGGNVLTF.

This rearrangement joins TRBV15 to TRBJ1-4; D perhaps matches TRBD1 (5 bases). V lost 4 bases and J lost 1, with 16 bases in between. The CDR3 length is 17 residues. In germline, CDR1 is LNHNV, CDR2 YYDKDF (reference sequence). CDR3 in amino acids: CATSILRGDRTNEKLFF. The CDR3 DNA is TGTGCCACCAGCATCCTACGCGGCGACAGAACTAATGAAAAACTGTTTTTT. Drawing the rest from reference TRBV15 and TRBJ1-4, the complete variable domain is DAMVIQNPRYQVTQFGKPVTLSCSQTLNHNVMYWYQQKSSQAPKLLFHYYDKDFNNEADTPDNFQSRRPNTSFCFLDIRSPGLGDTAMYLCATSILRGDRTNEKLFFGSGTQLSVL.

The rearrangement joins TRBV7-9 to TRBJ2-3; 8 bases map to TRBD2. J was trimmed by 4 bases and V by 3 bases; bases with no gene match: 6. This CDR3 has 15 residues. CDR1 is SEHNR, CDR2 FQNEAQ, per germline (reference sequence). CDR3 sequence: CASSFEAGVADTQYF. CDR3 coding DNA: TGTGCCAGCAGCTTTGAAGCGGGAGTAGCAGATACGCAGTATTTT.

The chain is built from TRBV3-1 (or the pseudogene TRBV3-2) and TRBJ1-4, with D maybe TRBD1 (5 bases). CDR1 and CDR2 from the germline V gene are LGHDT and YNNKEL (reference sequence). The ends were cut back, 1 base at V and 8 bases at J, with 17 bases in the middle. The length of the CDR3 is 16 residues. The CDR3 sequence: CASSQGGNTLGEKLFF. CDR3 nucleotides: TGTGCCAGCAGCCAAGGGGGGAACACCCTGGGAGAAAAACTGTTTTTT.

This clone appeared a few times. The chain has TRBV7-9 and TRBJ2-1; D gene unclear. Per germline, CDR1 SEHNR and CDR2 FQNEAQ (reference sequence). The CDR3 has 15 residues. The V end lost 0 bases, the J end lost 5 bases, and 11 bases lay between the germline ends. The CDR3 loop is CASSLALGIHNEQFF. The CDR3 DNA reads TGTGCCAGCAGCTTAGCTTTAGGGATTCACAATGAGCAGTTCTTC.